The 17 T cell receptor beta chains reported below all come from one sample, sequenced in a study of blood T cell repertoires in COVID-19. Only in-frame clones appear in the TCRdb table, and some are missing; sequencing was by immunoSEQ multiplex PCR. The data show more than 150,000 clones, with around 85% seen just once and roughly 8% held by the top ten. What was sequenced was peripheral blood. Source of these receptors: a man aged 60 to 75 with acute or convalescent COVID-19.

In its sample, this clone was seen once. CDR3 in amino acids: CASSSGGTLYEQYF. CDR3 DNA: TGTGCCAGCAGTTCGGGCGGGACTCTCTACGAGCAGTACTTC. The gene calls are TRBV27 and TRBJ2-7; D possibly corresponds to TRBD2 (6 bases). The CDR3 covers 14 residues. The V and J ends lost 4 bases and 3 bases respectively, with 13 bases between them. Germline-derived CDR1 and CDR2 are MNHEY and SMNVEV (reference sequence).

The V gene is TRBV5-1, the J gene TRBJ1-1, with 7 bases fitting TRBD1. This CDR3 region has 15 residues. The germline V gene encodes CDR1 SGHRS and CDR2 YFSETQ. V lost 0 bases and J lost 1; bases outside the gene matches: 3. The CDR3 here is CASSLEGTANTEAFF. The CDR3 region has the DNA TGCGCCAGCAGCTTGGAAGGGACAGCGAACACTGAAGCTTTCTTT.

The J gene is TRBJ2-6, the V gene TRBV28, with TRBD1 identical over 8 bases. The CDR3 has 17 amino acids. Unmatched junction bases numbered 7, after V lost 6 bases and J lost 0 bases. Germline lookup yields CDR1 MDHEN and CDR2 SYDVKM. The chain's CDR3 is CASSTGGNPSGANVLTF. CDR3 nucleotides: TGTGCCAGCAGCACAGGGGGGAACCCCTCTGGGGCCAACGTCCTGACTTTC.

CDR3 in amino acids: CASSQIQGSLDYTF. The CDR3 DNA reads TGTGCCAGCAGCCAAATCCAGGGTAGTTTAGACTACACCTTC. This chain connects TRBV3-1 (or the pseudogene TRBV3-2) to TRBJ1-2, with D possibly being TRBD1 (5 bases). Looked up from germline, CDR1 is LGHDT and CDR2 is YNNKEL (reference sequence). CDR3 length equals 14 residues. Trimming took 2 bases from V and 10 from J, leaving 17 bases between them.

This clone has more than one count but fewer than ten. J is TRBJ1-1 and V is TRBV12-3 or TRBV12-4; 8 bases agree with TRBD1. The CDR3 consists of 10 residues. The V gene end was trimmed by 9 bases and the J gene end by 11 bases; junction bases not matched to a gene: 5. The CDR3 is CASGQGGAFF. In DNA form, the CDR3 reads TGTGCCAGTGGACAGGGAGGCGCTTTCTTT.

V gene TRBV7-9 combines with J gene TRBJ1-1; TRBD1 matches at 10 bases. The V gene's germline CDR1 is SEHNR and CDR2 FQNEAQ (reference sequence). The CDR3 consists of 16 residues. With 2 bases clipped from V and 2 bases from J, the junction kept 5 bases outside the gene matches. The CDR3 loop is CASSLKDRGRNTEAFF. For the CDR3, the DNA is TGTGCCAGCAGCTTAAAGGACAGGGGGAGAAACACTGAAGCTTTCTTT.

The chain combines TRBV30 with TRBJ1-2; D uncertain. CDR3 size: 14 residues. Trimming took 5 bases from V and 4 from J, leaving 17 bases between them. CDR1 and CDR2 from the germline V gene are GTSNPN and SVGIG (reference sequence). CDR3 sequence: CAWWQRRLGYGYTF. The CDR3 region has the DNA TGTGCCTGGTGGCAGAGACGTCTAGGCTATGGCTACACCTTC.

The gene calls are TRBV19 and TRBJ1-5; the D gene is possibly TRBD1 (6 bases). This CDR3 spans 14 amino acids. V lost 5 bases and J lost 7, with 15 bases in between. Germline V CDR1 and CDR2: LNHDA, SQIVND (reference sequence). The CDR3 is CASSEGRGWQPQHF. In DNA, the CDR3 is TGTGCCAGTAGTGAGGGCAGGGGATGGCAGCCCCAGCATTTT.

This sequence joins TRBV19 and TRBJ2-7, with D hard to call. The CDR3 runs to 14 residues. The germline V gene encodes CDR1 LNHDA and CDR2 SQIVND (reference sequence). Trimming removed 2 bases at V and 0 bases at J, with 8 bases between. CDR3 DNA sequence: TGTGCCAGTAGTATAAGCCTGAGCTCCTACGAGCAGTACTTC. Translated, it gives CASSISLSSYEQYF.

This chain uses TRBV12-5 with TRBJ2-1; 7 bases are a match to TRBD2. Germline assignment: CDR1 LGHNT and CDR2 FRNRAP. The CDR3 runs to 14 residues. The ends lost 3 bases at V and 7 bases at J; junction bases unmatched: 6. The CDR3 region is CASGFTSGGNEQFF. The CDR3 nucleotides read TGTGCTAGTGGTTTTACATCGGGAGGAAATGAGCAGTTCTTC.

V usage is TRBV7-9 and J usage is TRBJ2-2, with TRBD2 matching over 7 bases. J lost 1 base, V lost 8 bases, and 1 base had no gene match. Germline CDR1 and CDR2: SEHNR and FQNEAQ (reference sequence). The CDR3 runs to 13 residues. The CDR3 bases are TGTGCCAGCGGGGGGGTGAACACCGGGGAGCTGTTTTTT. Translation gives CASGGVNTGELFF.

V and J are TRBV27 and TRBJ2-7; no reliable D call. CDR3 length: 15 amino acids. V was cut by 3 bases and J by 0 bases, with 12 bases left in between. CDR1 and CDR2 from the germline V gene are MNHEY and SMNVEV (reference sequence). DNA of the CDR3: TGTGCCAGCAGTTTCAGTCGCTTCAGCTCCTACGAGCAGTACTTC. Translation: CASSFSRFSSYEQYF.

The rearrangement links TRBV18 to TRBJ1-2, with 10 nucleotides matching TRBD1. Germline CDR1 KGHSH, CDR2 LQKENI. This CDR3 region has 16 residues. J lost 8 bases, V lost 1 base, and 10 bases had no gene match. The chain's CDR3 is CASSPRGQGGQGGYTF. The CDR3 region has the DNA TGTGCCAGCTCACCACGCGGACAGGGGGGACAAGGAGGCTACACCTTC.

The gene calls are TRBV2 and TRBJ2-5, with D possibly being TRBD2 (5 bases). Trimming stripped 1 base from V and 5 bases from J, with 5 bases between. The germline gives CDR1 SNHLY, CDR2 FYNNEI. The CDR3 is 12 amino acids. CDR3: CASSEVAETQYF. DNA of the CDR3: TGTGCCAGCAGTGAAGTAGCGGAGACCCAGTACTTC.

Here the CDR3 DNA reads TGCGCCAGCAGCTCGGACAGGGGGCGGGGCTATGGCTACACCTTC. It codes for CASSSDRGRGYGYTF. The gene calls are TRBV5-1 and TRBJ1-2; 11 bases fit TRBD1. This CDR3 is 15 amino acids long. The junction had 5 bases not matched to a gene; V was cut back by 3 bases and J by 4 bases. Germline V gene sequence: CDR1 SGHRS, CDR2 YFSETQ.

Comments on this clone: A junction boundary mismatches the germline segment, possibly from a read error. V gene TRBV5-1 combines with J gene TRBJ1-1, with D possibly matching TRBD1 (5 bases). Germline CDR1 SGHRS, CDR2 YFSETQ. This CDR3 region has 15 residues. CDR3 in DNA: TGCGCCAGCAGGTTGGTTGGGGCCATGAACACTGAAGCTTTCTTT. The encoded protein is CASRLVGAMNTEAFF. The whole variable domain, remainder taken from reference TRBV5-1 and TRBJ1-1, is KAGVTQTPRYLIKTRGQQVTLSCSPISGHRSVSWYQQTPGQGLQFLFEYFSETQRNKGNFPGRFSGRQFSNSRSEMNVSTLELGDSALYLCASRLVGAMNTEAFFGQGTRLTVV.

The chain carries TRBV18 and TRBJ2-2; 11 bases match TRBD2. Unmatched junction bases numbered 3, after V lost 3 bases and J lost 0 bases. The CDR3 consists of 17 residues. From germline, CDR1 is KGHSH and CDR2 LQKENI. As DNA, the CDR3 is TGTGCCAGCTCACCCCGGACTAGCGGGTCGAACACCGGGGAGCTGTTTTTT. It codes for CASSPRTSGSNTGELFF.